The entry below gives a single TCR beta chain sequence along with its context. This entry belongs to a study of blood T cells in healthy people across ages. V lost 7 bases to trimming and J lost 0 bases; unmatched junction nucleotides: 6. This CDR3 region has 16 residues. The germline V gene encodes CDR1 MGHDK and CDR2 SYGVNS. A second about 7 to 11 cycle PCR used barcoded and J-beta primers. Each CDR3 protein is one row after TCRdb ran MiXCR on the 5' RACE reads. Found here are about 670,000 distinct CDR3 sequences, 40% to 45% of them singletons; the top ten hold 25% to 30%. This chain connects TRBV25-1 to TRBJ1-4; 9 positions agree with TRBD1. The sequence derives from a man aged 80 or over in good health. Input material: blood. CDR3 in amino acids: CASMGTGCTTNEKLFF. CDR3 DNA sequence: TGTGCCAGCATGGGGACAGGGTGCACAACTAATGAAAAACTGTTTTTT.